Below, 26 T cell receptor beta chains from the same sample are listed, as sequenced in a study of T cells after yellow fever vaccination. TCRdb ran MiXCR on the 5' RACE reads and lists one entry per CDR3 protein. The sample lists around 530,000 distinct CDR3 sequences; less than 20% were seen once. The sample in question was PBMCs, obtained about 5 days after the first yellow fever vaccination. The receptors shown here come from a man aged 18 to 29 who received the YFV17D yellow fever vaccine.

The chain couples TRBV9 to TRBJ1-6; D possibly corresponds to TRBD1 (6 bases). Looked up from germline, CDR1 is SGDLS and CDR2 is YYNGEE. V lost 7 bases and J 3 bases, leaving 14 bases between the germline ends. This CDR3 is built from 15 residues. The CDR3 is CASAWGTSYNSPLHF. Written as DNA, the CDR3 is TGTGCCAGCGCCTGGGGGACAAGCTATAATTCACCCCTCCACTTT.

The chain couples TRBV7-9 to TRBJ2-1; 8 positions match TRBD1. V gave up 1 base and J gave up 6 bases; unmatched junction bases: 2. CDR1 and CDR2 from the germline V gene are SEHNR and FQNEAQ (reference sequence). There are 14 residues in the CDR3. CDR3 sequence (DNA): TGTGCCAGCAGCTTAGGGACAGGGATCAATGAGCAGTTCTTC. It encodes CASSLGTGINEQFF.

This chain uses TRBV6-2 or TRBV6-3 with TRBJ1-2; a weak D match, TRBD1 (5 bases). CDR3 length equals 13 residues. V lost 7 bases and J 2 bases, leaving 11 bases between the germline ends. Germline lookup yields CDR1 MNHEY and CDR2 SVGEGT. CDR3 region: CASTGGSNYGYTF. As DNA, the CDR3 is TGTGCCAGCACCGGGGGGTCAAACTATGGCTACACCTTC.

V and J are TRBV12-3 or TRBV12-4 and TRBJ1-2; perhaps TRBD1 as D (5 bases). The CDR3 runs 15 residues. V was pared by 7 bases and J by 7 bases, with 22 bases between. CDR3 protein: CASTFQPEGAAGYTF. CDR3 DNA sequence: TGTGCCAGCACCTTCCAGCCAGAAGGGGCAGCTGGCTACACCTTC.

This clonotype occurred a few times. This rearrangement joins TRBV18 to TRBJ1-6; D remains ambiguous. The CDR3 is made up of 14 amino acids. Trimming shortened V by 3 bases and J by 8 bases, and 11 bases separated the two germline ends. Germline CDR1 is KGHSH and CDR2 is LQKENI. In DNA, the CDR3 is TGTGCCAGCTCACCGGTGGCGTGGGATTCACCCCTCCACTTT. Protein: CASSPVAWDSPLHF.

This clonotype was counted only a few times. The rearrangement joins TRBV6-2 or TRBV6-3 to TRBJ2-7, with D uncertain. The CDR3 totals 13 residues. The germline V gene encodes CDR1 MNHEY and CDR2 SVGEGT. V was cut by 5 bases and J by 4 bases, with 12 bases left in between. CDR3 sequence reads: CASSPTPPYEQYV. As DNA, the CDR3 is TGTGCCAGCAGTCCTACCCCCCCGTACGAGCAGTACGTC.

The gene calls are TRBV9 and TRBJ2-3; 7 bases agree with TRBD1. V was clipped by 0 bases and J by 0 bases; unmatched bases: 4. This CDR3 has 16 amino acids. The germline V gene encodes CDR1 SGDLS and CDR2 YYNGEE. CDR3 region: CASSVDRGPSTDTQYF. As DNA, the CDR3 is TGTGCCAGCAGCGTAGATAGGGGGCCCAGCACAGATACGCAGTATTTT. Combining the CDR3 with reference TRBV9 and TRBJ2-3 gives the whole variable domain DSGVTQTPKHLITATGQRVTLRCSPRSGDLSVYWYQQSLDQGLQFLIQYYNGEERAKGNILERFSAQQFPDLHSELNLSSLELGDSALYFCASSVDRGPSTDTQYFGPGTRLTVL.

The rearrangement joins TRBV2 to TRBJ1-5; 7 nucleotides align to TRBD1. CDR3 length equals 15 residues. The V gene's germline CDR1 is SNHLY and CDR2 FYNNEI. Trimming at V came to 6 bases and at J to 1 base, leaving 6 bases not matched to a gene. CDR3 residues: CASSVQGTSNQPQHF. The CDR3 region has the DNA TGTGCCAGCAGCGTACAGGGGACAAGCAATCAGCCCCAGCATTTT.

The chain combines TRBV29-1 with TRBJ2-7; D possibly corresponds to TRBD2 (6 bases). The CDR3 is 16 amino acids. Trimming took off 2 bases at V and 7 bases at J, with 24 bases between the two ends. Germline CDR1 and CDR2: SQVTM and ANQGSEA. In nucleotides, the CDR3 is TGCAGCGTTGAAACTGGGGCTCGGAGGGGACCGAAAGAGCAGTACTTC. Its protein is CSVETGARRGPKEQYF.

This clonotype was observed a handful of times. The gene calls are TRBV7-2 and TRBJ1-4; D gene uncertain. The CDR3 runs to 13 residues. Germline CDR1 and CDR2: SGHTA and FQGNSA. With 5 bases removed from V and 0 bases from J, the gap between germline ends came to 4 bases. The CDR3: CASSVTTNEKLFF. The CDR3 DNA reads as TGTGCCAGCAGCGTTACAACTAATGAAAAACTGTTTTTT.

There are a few counts of this clonotype. The V call is TRBV9, the J call TRBJ1-3, with TRBD1 identical over 8 bases. The CDR3 sequence is 16 residues long. The J segment lost 4 bases and the V segment lost 3 bases, leaving 9 bases of the junction unmatched. Germline assignment: CDR1 SGDLS and CDR2 YYNGEE. For the CDR3, the DNA is TGTGCCAGCAGCGCCAGGACAGGGTCGCAGGGAAACACCATATATTTT. It is translated as CASSARTGSQGNTIYF.

The V call is TRBV5-1, the J call TRBJ2-1; 7 nucleotides line up with TRBD1. CDR3 size: 15 residues. CDR1 is SGHRS, CDR2 YFSETQ, per germline. J was trimmed by 6 bases and V by 4 bases; bases with no gene match: 10. DNA for the CDR3: TGCGCCAGCAGCCCACGTTCGGGACAGTTCAATGAGCAGTTCTTC. Protein: CASSPRSGQFNEQFF.

Many counts were recorded for this clonotype. The chain recombines TRBV12-3 or TRBV12-4 with TRBJ2-5; D is unclear. Between the trimmed V and J ends, which lost 1 base and 5 bases, there was a span of 11 bases. This CDR3 is 14 amino acids long. The CDR3 spells CASSLEGSTETQYF. Here the CDR3 DNA reads TGTGCCAGCAGTTTAGAGGGTAGCACGGAGACCCAGTACTTC.

The rearrangement joins TRBV5-1 to TRBJ2-3; 8 nucleotides match TRBD2. Germline V gene data show CDR1 as SGHRS and CDR2 as YFSETQ. J lost 4 bases, V lost 1 base, and 11 bases had no gene match. The CDR3 is 17 amino acids. The DNA for the CDR3 is TGCGCCAGCAGCTTGTGGCTTGGACTAGCAAAGGCAGATACGCAGTATTTT. Protein product: CASSLWLGLAKADTQYF.

The chain has TRBV7-8 and TRBJ2-7; 10 nucleotides align to TRBD1. The V and J ends lost 6 bases and 1 base, in that order; junction bases with no gene match: 3. The germline V gene encodes CDR1 SGHVS and CDR2 FQNEAQ. The CDR3 totals 14 residues. CDR3 in DNA: TGTGCCAGCAGAACGGGACAGGGGTCCTACGAGCAGTACTTC. Protein sequence: CASRTGQGSYEQYF.

The chain joins TRBV5-8 to TRBJ2-6, with D hard to call. This CDR3 comprises 15 residues. V lost 4 bases and J 2 bases, leaving 10 bases between the germline ends. CDR1 is SGHTS and CDR2 is YDEGEE in the germline V gene. CDR3 in amino acids: CASSTGLPGANVLTF. DNA for the CDR3: TGTGCCAGCAGCACCGGCTTGCCTGGGGCCAACGTCCTGACTTTC.

The chain employs TRBV12-3 or TRBV12-4 and TRBJ2-3; tentative D call: TRBD1 (6 bases). The CDR3 covers 17 residues. The ends were cut back, 3 bases at V and 4 bases at J, with 20 bases in the middle. CDR3 nucleotides: TGTGCCAGCAGTTTCTACCCTACGACAGGTGGGGCAGATACGCAGTATTTT. This translates into CASSFYPTTGGADTQYF.

In this sample, this clonotype turned up a few times. This chain uses TRBV12-3 or TRBV12-4 with TRBJ2-7; 16 bases fit TRBD2. This CDR3 is built from 16 residues. V was pared by 3 bases and J by 4 bases, with 3 bases of the junction left unmatched. For the CDR3, the DNA is TGTGCCAGCAGTTTTGGGACTAGCGGGGGGGAGTACGAGCAGTACTTC. Residues: CASSFGTSGGEYEQYF.

This clonotype was seen a handful of times. The chain has TRBV6-5 and TRBJ2-5; TRBD1 matches at 10 bases. V lost 1 base and J lost 1; bases outside the gene matches: 12. The CDR3 has 19 amino acids. The germline V gene encodes CDR1 MNHEY and CDR2 SVGAGI. This chain's CDR3 is CASSYFGTGATGAQETQYF. DNA for the CDR3: TGTGCCAGCAGTTACTTCGGGACAGGGGCTACCGGCGCCCAAGAGACCCAGTACTTC.

CDR3 protein: CASSQIFRSSTDTQYF. The CDR3 DNA is TGCGCCAGCAGCCAAATTTTTCGCAGTAGCACAGATACGCAGTATTTT. The chain joins TRBV4-3 to TRBJ2-3, with D unclear. This CDR3 comprises 16 residues. Trimming stripped 2 bases from V and 0 bases from J, with 12 bases between. Germline-derived CDR1 and CDR2 are LGHNA and YSLEER.

The chain employs TRBV7-6 and TRBJ2-7; D gene uncertain. CDR1 and CDR2 (germline): SGHVS, FNYEAQ. There are 14 residues in the CDR3. Trimming shortened V by 1 base and J by 3 bases, and 10 bases separated the two germline ends. CDR3 in DNA: TGTGCCAGCAGCTTAGTCCCGCAAATCTACGAGCAGTACTTC. Its translation: CASSLVPQIYEQYF.

The chain carries TRBV7-2 and TRBJ2-7; 12 nucleotides agree with TRBD1. CDR1 is SGHTA and CDR2 is FQGNSA in the germline V gene. Unmatched junction bases numbered 2, after V lost 3 bases and J lost 5 bases. The CDR3 has 14 residues. CDR3 residues: CASSFGTGGHEQYF. In DNA form, the CDR3 reads TGTGCCAGCAGCTTTGGGACAGGGGGCCACGAGCAGTACTTC.

The chain joins TRBV6-1 to TRBJ2-1; 8 bases are shared with TRBD1. Germline V lookup: CDR1 MNHNS, CDR2 SASEGT. The ends lost 6 bases at V and 6 bases at J; junction bases unmatched: 10. CDR3 size: 15 residues. This chain's CDR3 is CASSVGQANFNEQFF. The CDR3 coding sequence is TGTGCCAGCAGCGTGGGACAGGCAAATTTCAATGAGCAGTTCTTC.

The V and J genes are TRBV7-9 and TRBJ1-1; D not certain. Germline V gives CDR1 SEHNR, CDR2 FQNEAQ (reference sequence). CDR3 length: 14 residues. Trimming shortened V by 5 bases and J by 0 bases, and 10 bases separated the two germline ends. Here the CDR3 reads CASSPRGMNTEAFF. As DNA, the CDR3 is TGTGCCAGCAGCCCCCGGGGTATGAACACTGAAGCTTTCTTT.

The chain carries TRBV11-2 and TRBJ2-5, with 10 bases aligning to TRBD1. The CDR3 consists of 12 residues. Germline assignment: CDR1 SGHAT and CDR2 FQNNGV. The trim removed 10 bases at V and 4 bases at J, leaving 3 bases unmatched. Written as DNA, the CDR3 is TGTGCCATCGGACAGGGGGGAGAGACCCAGTACTTC. Translated, it gives CAIGQGGETQYF.

This clonotype turned up a few times. The gene calls are TRBV7-8 and TRBJ2-1, with 12 bases aligning to TRBD2. The CDR3 contains 18 residues. After removal of 5 bases from V and 1 base from J, the junction contained 9 bases not matched to a gene. Germline V CDR1 and CDR2: SGHVS, FQNEAQ. The CDR3 loop reads CASSTGLAGKGSYNEQFF. CDR3 nucleotides: TGTGCCAGCAGCACCGGACTAGCGGGGAAGGGGTCCTACAATGAGCAGTTCTTC.